Listed below are T cell receptor beta chains from one sample, sequenced in a study of glioma-infiltrating T cells. In TCRdb, the multiplex PCR reads were re-called with MiXCR into one record per CDR3 protein. The profile shows about 380,000 distinct CDR3 sequences, 41% of them singletons. The source material was glioma tissue, nonneoplastic brain tissue, or PBMCs (not recorded which). The receptors shown here come from a human donor with low-grade glioma or glioblastoma, undergoing nonglioma brain surgery, or in good health (not recorded which). The CDR3 runs from the conserved cysteine through the conserved F or W. The D gene is left open where the match is weak. For some rows the clone size is stated as once, few or many, or as a class when expanded; others skip it.

12	TRBV6-6	many	TRBJ1-6	-	CASSYANSPLHF	TGTGCCAGCAGTTACGCCAATTCACCCCTCCACTTT
15	TRBV2	-	TRBJ1-3	TRBD1	CASRPTGRSGNTIYF	TGTGCCAGCAGGCCGACAGGGAGGTCTGGAAACACCATATATTTT
15	TRBV4-1	-	TRBJ1-4	-	CASSQFQELTEWRFF	TGCGCCAGCAGCCAATTTCAGGAGCTAACCGAATGGCGGTTTTTT
15	TRBV7-2	-	TRBJ1-2	TRBD1	CASSLDTGEDYGYTF	TGTGCCAGCAGCTTAGATACAGGGGAGGACTATGGCTACACCTTC
14	TRBV20-1	few	TRBJ2-3	-	CSGPVGASTDTQYF	TGCAGTGGTCCGGTGGGGGCCAGCACAGATACGCAGTATTTT
14	TRBV2	few	TRBJ2-7	-	CASSEDGGGYEQYF	TGTGCCAGCAGTGAAGATGGAGGGGGTTACGAGCAGTACTTC
12	TRBV20-1	many	TRBJ2-7	-	CSADRLGYEQYF	TGCAGTGCCGACCGACTAGGCTACGAGCAGTACTTC
15	TRBV18	once	TRBJ2-3	-	CASSPRGGNTDTQYF	TGTGCCAGCTCACCACGCGGCGGTAACACAGATACGCAGTATTTT
13	TRBV20-1	-	TRBJ1-1	-	CSARPTFSTEASF	TGCAGTGCTAGACCCACGTTCAGCACTGAAGCTTCCTTT
16	TRBV7-9	-	TRBJ2-1	TRBD2	CASSSDWTSGYNEQFF	TGTGCCAGCAGCTCGGACTGGACTAGCGGCTACAATGAGCAGTTCTTC